This T cell receptor beta chain was obtained from a study of blood T cell repertoires in COVID-19. Study-wide background: Acute and convalescent COVID-19 samples came from the United States, Italy and Spain. The analysed material was cDNA or gDNA that came from T cells, B-cell-depleted T cells, or PBMCs.

Original handling: Amplifying reference gene primers gave estimates of nucleated cell counts. The method was immunoSEQ multiplex PCR; TCRdb's version includes in-frame clones alone and lacks a portion of them. The D gene and trimming were derived from the DNA, and the V and J assignments and clone size from that table. The table lists about 130,000 clones, around 70% of them singletons, with around 5.9% in the top ten. The CDR3 spans 13 residues. Trimming removed 8 bases from V and 1 base from J, with 10 bases in between. In its sample, this clone was seen a few times. Sample: peripheral blood. The source of this sequence is a man aged 55 to 70 with acute or convalescent COVID-19. The genes are TRBV12-3 or TRBV12-4 and TRBJ2-3; D uncertain. The CDR3 sequence: CASLRHGTDTQYF. CDR3 coding DNA: TGTGCCAGCCTCCGACACGGCACAGATACGCAGTATTTT.